This T cell receptor (beta chain) was obtained from a study of molecular identifiers for immune sequencing clone quantification. As previously described, bulk TCR libraries were made using listed TCR primers. Each CDR3 protein is one row after TCRdb ran MiXCR on the PCR reads. The data hold 300,000 to 400,000 distinct CDR3 sequences, with roughly a quarter observed a single time. The germline gives CDR1 SGHVS, CDR2 FNYEAQ. CDR3 size: 14 residues. A word on this clonotype: With a much larger clone just one base away, this may be a read error.

The CD8+CD4-CCR7+CD45RA+ phenotype defined the sorted naive CD8 T cells. Material for sequencing was naive CD8+ T cells from blood, with Jurkat cell RNA spiked in. This sample's subset: FACS-sorted CD8+CD4-CCR7+CD45RA+ naive T cells. The clonotype originates from a human donor in good health. Some libraries in this study had Jurkat cell RNA spiked in. The chain employs TRBV7-6 and TRBJ1-1; D remains ambiguous. In DNA, the CDR3 is TGTGCCAGCAGCTTAGATTATGTGAACACTGGAGCTTTCTTT. This gives the protein CASSLDYVNTGAFF.